These T cell receptor beta chains were read from a single sample in a study. One entry per CDR3 protein results from TCRdb running MiXCR on the 5' RACE reads. Of about 57,000 distinct CDR3 sequences listed, less than 30% are singletons. Sequenced sample: tumor-infiltrating Tregs sorted from the breast tumor. All receptors derive from a female donor with breast cancer. Each CDR3 is given with its conserved first and last residue. A D gene is named only where the DNA matches it firmly. For some rows the clone size is stated as once, few or many, or as a class when expanded; others skip it.

V gene	clone size	D gene	J gene	CDR3 protein	CDR3 DNA
TRBV3-1	.	.	TRBJ2-1	CASNPSGYNEQFF	TGTGCCAGCAACCCGAGTGGGTACAATGAGCAGTTCTTC
TRBV7-6	.	TRBD2	TRBJ2-3	CASSLSSGGRYTDTQYF	TGTGCCAGCAGCCTCTCCAGCGGGGGGCGATACACAGATACGCAGTATTTT
TRBV12-3/TRBV12-4	few	.	TRBJ1-2	CASQPGRRANYGYTF	TGTGCCAGCCAACCGGGACGGAGAGCTAACTATGGCTACACCTTC
TRBV7-8	.	TRBD2	TRBJ2-7	CVSSGLADYEQYF	TGTGTCAGCAGCGGACTAGCGGACTACGAGCAGTACTTC
TRBV30	few	.	TRBJ1-3	CATGFRPHSGNTIYF	TGTGCAACTGGATTCCGGCCCCACTCTGGAAACACCATATATTTT
TRBV12-3/TRBV12-4	.	.	TRBJ1-6	CASSLDIGLTPLHF	TGTGCCAGCAGTTTAGATATAGGGCTGACACCCCTCCACTTT
TRBV7-3	few	.	TRBJ2-1	CASSLRGRNEQFF	TGTGCCAGCAGCTTAAGGGGGCGGAATGAGCAGTTCTTC
TRBV27	.	.	TRBJ1-2	CARGGNYGYTF	TGTGCCAGGGGGGGGAACTATGGCTACACCTTC
TRBV27	.	.	TRBJ2-7	CASSLEQGFNEQYF	TGTGCCAGCAGTTTGGAACAGGGTTTTAACGAGCAGTACTTC
TRBV27	.	.	TRBJ1-1	CARGGRTENTEAFF	TGTGCCAGGGGGGGGAGAACCGAGAACACTGAAGCTTTCTTT
TRBV30	.	TRBD1	TRBJ2-1	CAWGDRVFDEQFF	TGTGCCTGGGGGGACAGGGTTTTCGATGAGCAGTTCTTC
TRBV7-9	few	TRBD1	TRBJ2-3	CASSTTGVSDTQYF	TGTGCCAGCAGCACCACAGGGGTGTCAGATACGCAGTATTTT
TRBV12-3/TRBV12-4	.	.	TRBJ1-1	CASSLDRGTEAFF	TGTGCCAGCAGTTTGGACCGTGGCACTGAAGCTTTCTTT
TRBV7-2	many	TRBD1	TRBJ1-1	CASSLADRAGEAFF	TGTGCCAGCAGCTTGGCCGACAGGGCTGGTGAAGCTTTCTTT
TRBV7-2	.	TRBD1	TRBJ2-3	CASSSGPGGAVDTQYF	TGTGCCAGCAGCTCCGGACCAGGGGGCGCGGTAGATACGCAGTATTTT
TRBV6-2/TRBV6-3	.	TRBD1	TRBJ1-5	CASGHSPGQGNQPQHF	TGTGCCAGCGGTCATTCCCCGGGACAGGGCAATCAGCCCCAGCATTTT
TRBV4-2	few	.	TRBJ1-1	CASSQDPGTGNTEAFF	TGTGCCAGCAGCCAAGATCCCGGGACGGGGAACACTGAAGCTTTCTTT
TRBV7-9	.	TRBD1	TRBJ1-2	CASSLGRTGAGYTF	TGTGCCAGCAGCTTAGGGAGGACAGGGGCCGGCTACACCTTC
TRBV7-3	few	TRBD2	TRBJ2-1	CASSPWGGESSYNEQFF	TGTGCCAGCAGCCCCTGGGGGGGAGAGAGCTCCTACAATGAGCAGTTCTTC
TRBV6-6	few	TRBD1	TRBJ2-5	CASSKGQGLETQYF	TGTGCCAGCAGCAAAGGACAGGGCTTAGAGACCCAGTACTTC
TRBV7-2	few	.	TRBJ1-2	CASSLVKGSNYGYTF	TGTGCCAGCAGCTTAGTGAAGGGGAGTAACTATGGCTACACCTTC
TRBV7-2	.	.	TRBJ2-3	CASSLGTSTDTQYF	TGTGCCAGCAGCTTAGGGACTAGCACAGATACGCAGTATTTT
TRBV20-1	many	.	TRBJ1-2	CSTGVGYTF	TGCAGTACAGGAGTCGGCTACACCTTC
TRBV7-2	.	.	TRBJ2-7	CASSKFLDEQYF	TGTGCCAGCAGCAAGTTTTTAGACGAGCAGTACTTC
TRBV7-2	many	TRBD1	TRBJ2-5	CASSLSGVQQGGETQYF	TGTGCCAGCAGCTTGTCCGGCGTGCAACAGGGGGGAGAGACCCAGTACTTC
TRBV24-1	.	.	TRBJ1-5	CATSDGRYSNQPQHF	TGTGCCACCAGTGATGGCAGATATAGCAATCAGCCCCAGCATTTT
TRBV5-1	few	.	TRBJ2-3	CASSQSPLGTSTDTQYF	TGCGCCAGCAGTCAGTCCCCTCTAGGGACTAGCACAGATACGCAGTATTTT
TRBV24-1	.	TRBD1	TRBJ2-1	CATSDASRDRGPEDEQFF	TGTGCCACCAGTGATGCTTCAAGGGACAGGGGGCCAGAGGATGAGCAGTTCTTC
TRBV6-5	.	.	TRBJ2-3	CASTEPGTDTQYF	TGTGCCAGCACCGAACCCGGGACAGATACGCAGTATTTT
TRBV4-1	.	.	TRBJ1-2	CASSQDSPARFYGYTF	TGCGCCAGCAGCCAAGATTCCCCGGCCAGGTTCTATGGCTACACCTTC
TRBV4-1	many	.	TRBJ2-7	CASSQDLDTFFYEQYF	TGCGCCAGCAGCCAAGACCTGGACACATTTTTCTACGAGCAGTACTTC
TRBV7-2	.	.	TRBJ2-3	CASSTMPMDTQYF	TGTGCCAGCAGCACGATGCCAATGGATACGCAGTATTTT
TRBV5-1	many	TRBD1	TRBJ2-1	CASSWTGTGVDEQFF	TGCGCCAGCAGCTGGACCGGGACAGGGGTGGATGAGCAGTTCTTC
TRBV7-9	many	TRBD2	TRBJ2-1	CASSLRTSVYSYNEQFF	TGTGCCAGCAGCCTGAGGACTAGCGTATACTCCTACAATGAGCAGTTCTTC
TRBV28	.	.	TRBJ2-7	CASSLGGLSSYEQYF	TGTGCCAGCAGTCTGGGGGGGCTCAGCTCCTACGAGCAGTACTTC
TRBV9	.	.	TRBJ2-1	CASSGSSGAYNEQFF	TGTGCCAGCAGCGGTAGCTCAGGGGCCTACAATGAGCAGTTCTTC
TRBV7-2	.	.	TRBJ2-1	CASSSRSESYNEQFF	TGTGCCAGCAGCTCACGGTCCGAATCCTACAATGAGCAGTTCTTC
TRBV6-5	many	.	TRBJ2-3	CASSYTMTDTQYF	TGTGCCAGCAGTTACACAATGACAGATACGCAGTATTTT
TRBV30	.	.	TRBJ2-3	CAWSVKGTNTQYF	TGTGCCTGGAGTGTAAAGGGGACCAATACGCAGTATTTT
TRBV20-1	.	TRBD1	TRBJ2-3	CSTTPRDRGTDTQYF	TGCAGTACTACCCCCCGGGACAGGGGCACAGATACGCAGTATTTT
TRBV6-1	few	.	TRBJ1-3	CASKLSGSGNTIYF	TGTGCCAGCAAGCTAAGCGGCTCTGGAAACACCATATATTTT
TRBV20-1	.	.	TRBJ2-1	CSARPWNSYNEQLF	TGCAGTGCAAGGCCTTGGAACTCCTACAATGAGCAGCTCTTC
TRBV5-1	few	.	TRBJ2-1	CASSLGPQNEQFF	TGCGCCAGCAGCTTGGGACCCCAAAATGAGCAGTTCTTC
TRBV7-9	.	.	TRBJ2-1	CASSLPRRLGNEQFF	TGTGCCAGCAGCCTACCCCGTCGCCTTGGCAATGAGCAGTTCTTC
TRBV4-1	many	TRBD1	TRBJ1-1	CASSLFGPGQGAGNTEAFF	TGCGCCAGCAGCCTGTTTGGTCCGGGACAGGGGGCCGGAAACACTGAAGCTTTCTTT
TRBV7-2	.	TRBD2	TRBJ2-1	CASSSRTSSLRGQFF	TGTGCCAGCAGCTCCCGGACTAGCAGTCTTAGGGGGCAGTTCTTC
TRBV28	.	TRBD2	TRBJ2-3	CASLAGDADTQYF	TGTGCCAGCCTAGCGGGAGATGCAGATACGCAGTATTTT
TRBV9	.	.	TRBJ2-1	CASSVSDSTYNEQFF	TGTGCCAGCAGCGTATCTGACAGCACCTACAATGAGCAGTTCTTC
TRBV5-6	many	.	TRBJ1-2	CASSATGGRYGYTF	TGTGCCAGCAGCGCGACAGGCGGTCGGTATGGCTACACCTTC
TRBV10-3	once	.	TRBJ1-5	CAISEDRNQPQHF	TGTGCCATCAGTGAGGACAGAAATCAGCCCCAGCATTTT